This T cell receptor (beta chain) comes out of a study of blood T cell repertoires in COVID-19. Background on the study: The analysed material was cDNA or gDNA that came from T cells, B-cell-depleted T cells, or PBMCs.

This clone has only a few counts. Only in-frame clones appear in the TCRdb table, and some are missing; sequencing was by immunoSEQ multiplex PCR. The profile shows approximately 260,000 clones, about four fifths of them singletons. Those enrolled, adults aged 18 to 89 years, came from 25 or so US areas. Allocation to cohorts depended on clinical history reported by the participants. Sequencing was carried out using PBMCs or T cells enriched from blood (not recorded which). This receptor was identified in a man aged 45 to 65 who had recovered from COVID-19.

The CDR3 nucleotides read TGTGCCAGCAGTTCTGACAGGGGCGAGTCCTACGAGCAGTACTTC. This translates into CASSSDRGESYEQYF. V usage is TRBV28 and J usage is TRBJ2-7, with TRBD1 matching over 8 bases. The CDR3 is 15 amino acids. Germline lookup yields CDR1 MDHEN and CDR2 SYDVKM. After removal of 4 bases from V and 1 base from J, the junction contained 6 bases not matched to a gene.